The entry that follows covers one T cell receptor beta chain sequence. Its target is unknown. Per germline, CDR1 SNHLY and CDR2 FYNNEI. This CDR3 has 16 residues. Trimming removed 6 bases from V and 0 bases from J, with 16 bases in between. This sample is part of a study of CD8 T cells in ankylosing spondylitis. Whole-study results and caveats: Seemingly characteristic of ankylosing spondylitis blood was a TCR beta motif consisting of about 8 highly homologous variants.

TCRdb reanalysed the 5' RACE reads using MiXCR and keeps one entry per CDR3 protein. Here the sample spans some 240,000 distinct CDR3 sequences, just under 7.5% being singletons. Sequences were obtained from blood, either unsorted or a sorted T cell fraction (not recorded which). The TCR sequence derives from a male donor with ankylosing spondylitis. The gene calls are TRBV2 and TRBJ2-3; D is uncertain. CDR3 DNA: TGTGCCAGCAGGGCCCTCCGGGCAAGGAGCACAGATACGCAGTATTTT. Its translation is CASRALRARSTDTQYF.